The 3 T cell receptor beta chains listed next were all sequenced from one sample in a study of T cell repertoires in cytomegalovirus infection. TCRdb re-derived calls from the reads in MiXCR, one entry per CDR3 protein. The profile shows 110,000 or so distinct CDR3 sequences, about 33% of them singletons. Their target antigens are unknown. The sample in question was CD8+ T cells from cultured PBMCs, obtained from culture after CMV antigen stimulation. All receptors derive from a human donor in good health (CMV status not recorded). Some clones in this sample may be carry-over from other donors' samples.

The chain combines TRBV29-1 with TRBJ2-2; D may be TRBD2 (7 bases). The V gene lost 0 bases and the J gene lost 2 bases, with 10 bases spanning the gap. Per germline, CDR1 SQVTM and CDR2 ANQGSEA. There are 15 residues in the CDR3. CDR3: CSVEEGGANTGELFF. In nucleotides, the CDR3 is TGCAGCGTTGAAGAAGGGGGGGCCAACACCGGGGAGCTGTTTTTT.

This clonotype turned up a few times. The DNA for the CDR3 is TGTGCCAGCAGCCAAGACAGCTACTCCTACGAGCAGTACTTC. Translation gives CASSQDSYSYEQYF. The J gene is TRBJ2-7, the V gene TRBV3-1; D not resolved. Trimming stripped 0 bases from V and 0 bases from J, with 6 bases between. CDR1 and CDR2 from the germline V gene are LGHDT and YNNKEL (reference sequence). The CDR3 contains 14 residues.

The table lists this clonotype with a few counts. For the CDR3, the DNA is TGTGCCAGCAGCTTAGTACTAGCGGGGGTAAATGAGCAGTTCTTC. Its protein product is CASSLVLAGVNEQFF. The rearrangement links TRBV7-9 to TRBJ2-1; the match to TRBD2 covers 11 bases. This CDR3 spans 15 amino acids. Germline V gene lookup returns CDR1 SEHNR and CDR2 FQNEAQ (reference sequence). V was clipped by 1 base and J by 7 bases; unmatched bases: 3.